These 8 T cell receptor beta chains share one sample of origin, sequenced in a study of cytomegalovirus exposure and HLA in healthy donors. The PCR was carried out with 60 Vbeta primers and 13 Jbeta primers. Only in-frame clones appear in the TCRdb table, and some are missing; sequencing was by immunoSEQ multiplex PCR. The sample consists of under 50,000 clones, approximately 71% of them appearing once. Sequencing was carried out using PBMCs. The receptors shown here come from a man over 45 in good health and CMV-seropositive.

This clone was seen once. V gene TRBV4-3 combines with J gene TRBJ2-5; 8 bases align to TRBD2. This CDR3 contains 16 residues. V was clipped by 2 bases and J by 4 bases; unmatched bases: 9. CDR1 LGHNA and CDR2 YSLEER come from the germline V gene. The CDR3 DNA follows: TGCGCCAGCAGCCAACGTCCTGACGGGGGGGCAGAGACCCAGTACTTC. This encodes CASSQRPDGGAETQYF.

This clone was seen once. The genes are TRBV9 and TRBJ2-5; 8 nucleotides agree with TRBD2. Looked up from germline, CDR1 is SGDLS and CDR2 is YYNGEE. The CDR3 is 15 amino acids. The V gene end was trimmed by 4 bases and the J gene end by 5 bases; junction bases not matched to a gene: 10. In nucleotides, the CDR3 is TGTGCCAGCAGCCCCCCTCGGGGGGGGGATGAGACCCAGTACTTC. Its translation: CASSPPRGGDETQYF.

This clone was seen just once. The genes are TRBV11-3 and TRBJ1-1; no clear D gene. CDR3 length: 20 amino acids. The germline CDR1 and CDR2 sequences are SGHNT and YENEEA. Deletions cut 5 bases from V and 2 bases from J, with 30 bases between. In DNA form, the CDR3 reads TGTGCCAGCAGCCCTAGACGGCCCGCGGGCCCCCCGGAGATAAACACTGAAGCTTTCTTT. Translating it yields CASSPRRPAGPPEINTEAFF.

A few counts support this clone. The genes are TRBV25-1 and TRBJ1-4; 8 positions agree with TRBD1. Germline CDR1 reads MGHDK; CDR2 reads SYGVNS. The junction had 9 bases not matched to a gene; V was cut back by 4 bases and J by 8 bases. This CDR3 has 15 amino acids. The CDR3 spells CASSADRGWGEKLFF. In DNA form, the CDR3 reads TGTGCCAGCAGTGCTGACAGGGGTTGGGGGGAAAAACTGTTTTTT.

CDR3 protein: CASSPRAFEKLFF. DNA of the CDR3: TGCGCCAGCAGCCCGAGGGCGTTCGAAAAACTGTTTTTT. The V and J genes are TRBV5-1 and TRBJ1-4, with unresolved D. V was cut by 4 bases and J by 8 bases, with 12 bases left in between. The CDR3 covers 13 residues. CDR1 and CDR2 from the germline V gene are SGHRS and YFSETQ.

V is TRBV2 and J is TRBJ1-2; 9 bases line up with TRBD1. The V gene's germline CDR1 is SNHLY and CDR2 FYNNEI. CDR3 length: 14 amino acids. V gave up 10 bases and J gave up 4 bases; unmatched junction bases: 10. As DNA, the CDR3 is TGTGCCATCGTCCCGGGACAGGGTTCCTATGGCTACACCTTC. Its protein is CAIVPGQGSYGYTF. The full variable domain, rest sourced from reference TRBV2 and TRBJ1-2, is EPEVTQTPSHQVTQMGQEVILRCVPISNHLYFYWYRQILGQKVEFLVSFYNNEISEKSEIFDDQFSVERPDGSNFTLKIRSTKLEDSAMYFCAIVPGQGSYGYTFGSGTRLTVV.

The rearrangement joins TRBV10-3 to TRBJ1-1; D is unresolved. Trimming stripped 11 bases from V and 4 bases from J, with 20 bases between. Germline loops: CDR1 ENHRY, CDR2 SYGVKD. The CDR3 is 14 residues long. This chain's CDR3 is CAVDADQTGTEAFF. The CDR3 DNA reads TGTGCCGTCGACGCTGACCAGACGGGCACTGAAGCTTTCTTT.

This rearrangement joins TRBV6-5 to TRBJ2-7; no firm D call. This CDR3 contains 11 residues. V was shortened by 6 bases and J by 3 bases, with 6 bases between the two germline ends. Germline CDR1 reads MNHEY; CDR2 reads SVGAGI. Here the CDR3 reads CASRSSYEQYF. The CDR3 region has the DNA TGTGCCAGCAGGAGTAGCTACGAGCAGTACTTC.